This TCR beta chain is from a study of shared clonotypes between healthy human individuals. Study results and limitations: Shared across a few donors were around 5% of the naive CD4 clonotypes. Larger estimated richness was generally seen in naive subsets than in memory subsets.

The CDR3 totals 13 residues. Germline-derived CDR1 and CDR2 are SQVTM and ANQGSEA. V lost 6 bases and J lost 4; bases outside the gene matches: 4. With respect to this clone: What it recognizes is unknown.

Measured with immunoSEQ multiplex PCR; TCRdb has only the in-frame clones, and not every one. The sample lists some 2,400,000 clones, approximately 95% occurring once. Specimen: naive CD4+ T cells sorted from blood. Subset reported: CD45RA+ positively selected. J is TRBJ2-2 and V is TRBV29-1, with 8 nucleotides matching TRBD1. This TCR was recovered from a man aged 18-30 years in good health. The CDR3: CSVRTGGTGELFF. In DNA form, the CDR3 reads TGCAGCGTCCGAACAGGGGGCACCGGGGAGCTGTTTTTT.